This T cell receptor beta chain is drawn from a study of blood T cells in healthy people across ages. Primed by a sample-barcoded 5' primer and a J-beta primer mix, a second PCR proceeded for about 7 to 12 cycles. TCRdb called the 5' RACE reads again in MiXCR, with one record for every CDR3 protein. This sample has nearly 800,000 distinct CDR3 sequences, with 20% to 30% found just once. CDR3 length: 16 residues. The germline gives CDR1 MGHRA, CDR2 YSYEKL. V dropped 2 bases and J dropped 4 bases, with 16 bases sitting between them. The same sample was also used in a study of T cells of mothers and their children.

Sequenced material: blood. The sequence derives from a boy aged 5-17 years in good health. V is TRBV4-1 and J is TRBJ2-3; a weak D match, TRBD1 (5 bases). The DNA of the CDR3 is TGCGCCAGCAGCCAACGGCTGGATTCCAGGGCAGATACGCAGTATTTT. Residues: CASSQRLDSRADTQYF.